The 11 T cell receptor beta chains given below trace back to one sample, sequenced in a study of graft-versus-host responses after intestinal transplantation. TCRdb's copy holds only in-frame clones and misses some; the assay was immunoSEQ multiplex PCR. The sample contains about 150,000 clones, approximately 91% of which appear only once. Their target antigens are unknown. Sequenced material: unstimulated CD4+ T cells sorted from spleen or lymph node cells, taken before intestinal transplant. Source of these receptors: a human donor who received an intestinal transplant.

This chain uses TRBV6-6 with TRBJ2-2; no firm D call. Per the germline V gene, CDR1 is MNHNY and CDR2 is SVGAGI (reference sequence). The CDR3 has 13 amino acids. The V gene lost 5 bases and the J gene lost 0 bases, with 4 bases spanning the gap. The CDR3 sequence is CASSPANTGELFF. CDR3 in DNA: TGTGCCAGCAGTCCTGCGAACACCGGGGAGCTGTTTTTT.

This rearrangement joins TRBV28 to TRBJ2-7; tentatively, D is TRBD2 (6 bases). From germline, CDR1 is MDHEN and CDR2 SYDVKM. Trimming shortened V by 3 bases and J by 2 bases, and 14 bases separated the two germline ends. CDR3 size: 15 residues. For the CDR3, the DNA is TGTGCCAGCAGTTTTGGCGGGGATGGGGCCTACGAGCAGTACTTC. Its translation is CASSFGGDGAYEQYF.

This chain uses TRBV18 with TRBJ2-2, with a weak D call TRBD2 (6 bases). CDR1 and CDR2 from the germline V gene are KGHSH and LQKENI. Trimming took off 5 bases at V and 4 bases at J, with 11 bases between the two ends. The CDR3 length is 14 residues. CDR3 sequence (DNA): TGTGCCAGCTCAGGGGGACTGGCCACCGGGGAGCTGTTTTTT. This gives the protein CASSGGLATGELFF.

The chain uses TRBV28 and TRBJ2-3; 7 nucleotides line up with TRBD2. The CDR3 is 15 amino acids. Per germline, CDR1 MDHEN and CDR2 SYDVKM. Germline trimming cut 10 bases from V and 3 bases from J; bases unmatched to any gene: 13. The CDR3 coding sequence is TGTGCCACCGGGGGAGCGGGACGGAGTACAGATACGCAGTATTTT. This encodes CATGGAGRSTDTQYF.

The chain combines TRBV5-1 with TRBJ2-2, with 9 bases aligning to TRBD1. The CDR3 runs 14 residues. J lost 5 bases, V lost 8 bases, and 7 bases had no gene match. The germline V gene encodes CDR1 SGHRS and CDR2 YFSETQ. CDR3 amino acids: CASGQGRNTGELFF. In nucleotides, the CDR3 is TGCGCCAGTGGACAGGGGAGGAATACCGGGGAGCTGTTTTTT. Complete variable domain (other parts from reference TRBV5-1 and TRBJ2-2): KAGVTQTPRYLIKTRGQQVTLSCSPISGHRSVSWYQQTPGQGLQFLFEYFSETQRNKGNFPGRFSGRQFSNSRSEMNVSTLELGDSALYLCASGQGRNTGELFFGEGSRLTVL.

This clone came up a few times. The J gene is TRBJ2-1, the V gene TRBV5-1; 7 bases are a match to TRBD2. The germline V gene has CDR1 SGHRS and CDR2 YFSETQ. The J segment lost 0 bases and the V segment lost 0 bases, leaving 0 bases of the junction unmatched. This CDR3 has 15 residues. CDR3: CASSLASGSYNEQFF. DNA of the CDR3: TGCGCCAGCAGCTTGGCTAGCGGCTCCTACAATGAGCAGTTCTTC. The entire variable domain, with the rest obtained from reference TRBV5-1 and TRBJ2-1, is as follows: KAGVTQTPRYLIKTRGQQVTLSCSPISGHRSVSWYQQTPGQGLQFLFEYFSETQRNKGNFPGRFSGRQFSNSRSEMNVSTLELGDSALYLCASSLASGSYNEQFFGPGTRLTVL.

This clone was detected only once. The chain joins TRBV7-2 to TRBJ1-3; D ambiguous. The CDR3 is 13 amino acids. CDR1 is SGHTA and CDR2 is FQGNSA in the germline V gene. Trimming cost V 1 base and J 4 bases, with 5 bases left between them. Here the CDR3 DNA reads TGTGCCAGCAGCTTAGGGCAGGGAAACACCATATATTTT. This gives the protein CASSLGQGNTIYF.

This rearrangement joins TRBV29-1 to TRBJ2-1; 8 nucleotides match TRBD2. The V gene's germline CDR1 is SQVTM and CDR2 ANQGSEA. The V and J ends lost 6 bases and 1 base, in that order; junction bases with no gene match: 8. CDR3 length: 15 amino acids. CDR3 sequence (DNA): TGCAGCGTAGCCGCTAGCGGGCGGTCCTACAATGAGCAGTTCTTC. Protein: CSVAASGRSYNEQFF.

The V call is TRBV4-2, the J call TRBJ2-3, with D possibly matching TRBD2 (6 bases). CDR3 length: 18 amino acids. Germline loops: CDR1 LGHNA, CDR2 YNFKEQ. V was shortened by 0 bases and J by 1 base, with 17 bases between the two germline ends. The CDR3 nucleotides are TGTGCCAGCAGCCAAGATCCTACGGCGGGACGGCGCACAGATACGCAGTATTTT. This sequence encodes CASSQDPTAGRRTDTQYF.

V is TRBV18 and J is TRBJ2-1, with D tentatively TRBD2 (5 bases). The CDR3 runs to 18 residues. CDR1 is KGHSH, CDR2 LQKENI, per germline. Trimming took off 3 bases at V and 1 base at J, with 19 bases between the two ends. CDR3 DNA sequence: TGTGCCAGCTCACCGAAACCGCTAGCCCCCTTTTCCTACAATGAGCAGTTCTTC. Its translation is CASSPKPLAPFSYNEQFF. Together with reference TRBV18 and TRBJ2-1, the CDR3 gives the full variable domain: NAGVMQNPRHLVRRRGQEARLRCSPMKGHSHVYWYRQLPEEGLKFMVYLQKENIIDESGMPKERFSAEFPKEGPSILRIQQVVRGDSAAYFCASSPKPLAPFSYNEQFFGPGTRLTVL.

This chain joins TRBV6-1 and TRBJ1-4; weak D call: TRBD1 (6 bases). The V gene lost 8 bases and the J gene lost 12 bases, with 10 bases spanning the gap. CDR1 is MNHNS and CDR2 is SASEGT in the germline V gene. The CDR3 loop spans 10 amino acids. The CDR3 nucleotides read TGTGCCAGCGGCAGGGGCCAACTGTTTTTT. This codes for CASGRGQLFF.